The 28 T cell receptor beta chains given below trace back to one sample, sequenced in a study of vaccination and CD4 T cells after COVID-19. Sequencing of DNA taken from cultured CD4+ T cells relied on the Oncomine TCR Beta short-read assay. One entry per CDR3 protein, called by TCRdb with MiXCR from the PCR reads. Of roughly 15,000 distinct CDR3 sequences listed, roughly 56% are singletons. Which antigens these TCRs recognize remains unknown. Indicated treatment: approximately nine-day PBMC culture with coronavirus spike peptide pools or control peptides (ViraFEST assay). The specimen comprised cultured CD4+ T cells from blood, sampled after SARS-CoV-2 vaccination. These TCRs come from a human donor with COVID-19.

The chain carries TRBV20-1 and TRBJ1-6; tentative D call: TRBD1 (5 bases). Trimming pared 1 base from V and 0 bases from J, leaving 10 bases between. Germline V gives CDR1 DFQATT, CDR2 SNEGSKA (reference sequence). The CDR3 is 16 residues long. CDR3 sequence: CSARAGAGSYNSPLHF. For the CDR3, the DNA is TGCAGTGCTAGAGCCGGGGCAGGCTCCTATAATTCACCCCTCCACTTT.

There are a few counts of this clonotype. This chain links TRBV20-1 with TRBJ2-3, with TRBD2 identical over 10 bases. This CDR3 has 17 residues. CDR1 DFQATT and CDR2 SNEGSKA come from the germline V gene (reference sequence). V shed 4 bases and J 6 bases; nucleotides not matched to a gene: 16. In nucleotides, the CDR3 is TGCAGTGCTACGGGCTCCAAATCTAGCGGGGGTCGTGATACGCAGTATTTT. Its protein is CSATGSKSSGGRDTQYF.

The chain carries TRBV6-1 and TRBJ1-2; 9 bases align to TRBD1. The CDR3 has 14 residues. Germline V lookup: CDR1 MNHNS, CDR2 SASEGT. The V gene end was trimmed by 5 bases and the J gene end by 3 bases; junction bases not matched to a gene: 4. CDR3 in amino acids: CASSNRDRDYGYTF. The CDR3 DNA follows: TGTGCCAGCAGTAATCGGGACAGGGACTATGGCTACACCTTC.

The chain employs TRBV4-3 and TRBJ1-2, with D tentatively TRBD1 (5 bases). The CDR3 runs 14 residues. Trimming removed 3 bases from V and 3 bases from J, with 11 bases in between. CDR1 is LGHNA, CDR2 YSLEER, per germline. CDR3 bases: TGCGCCAGCAGCCACCTGGGACGGGACTATGGCTACACCTTC. Amino acid sequence: CASSHLGRDYGYTF.

V gene TRBV6-1 combines with J gene TRBJ2-3; D assignment may be TRBD1 or TRBD2 (6 bases each). The CDR3 has 15 amino acids. The germline V gene has CDR1 MNHNS and CDR2 SASEGT. The V and J ends lost 5 bases and 7 bases respectively, with 19 bases between them. The chain's CDR3 is CASSPPPGGPNTQYF. DNA of the CDR3: TGTGCCAGCAGTCCCCCCCCTGGGGGGCCAAATACGCAGTATTTT.

The V and J genes are TRBV6-2 or TRBV6-3 and TRBJ2-2; 7 bases align to TRBD1. The J segment lost 0 bases and the V segment lost 7 bases, leaving 2 bases of the junction unmatched. This CDR3 is 14 amino acids long. The V gene's germline CDR1 is MNHEY and CDR2 SVGEGT. CDR3 in DNA: TGTGCCAGCAAGGACAGGACGAACACCGGGGAGCTGTTTTTT. It translates to CASKDRTNTGELFF.

V usage is TRBV5-4 and J usage is TRBJ1-2; no clear D. V lost 0 bases and J lost 3, with 15 bases in between. Germline V gene sequence: CDR1 SGHNT, CDR2 YYREEE (reference sequence). The CDR3 spans 16 residues. DNA for the CDR3: TGTGCCAGCAGCTTGGCGGAGGGCTCCGTGGACTATGGCTACACCTTC. Translating it yields CASSLAEGSVDYGYTF.

This chain links TRBV7-9 with TRBJ1-1, with D hard to call. The CDR3 has 13 residues. Trimming shortened V by 1 base and J by 3 bases, and 6 bases separated the two germline ends. Per the germline V gene, CDR1 is SEHNR and CDR2 is FQNEAQ (reference sequence). CDR3 amino acids: CASSLGYYTEAFF. The CDR3 coding sequence is TGTGCCAGCAGCTTAGGGTACTACACTGAAGCTTTCTTT.

The CDR3 sequence is CASSPWGAENEQYF. The CDR3 DNA is TGTGCCAGCAGCCCCTGGGGGGCGGAGAACGAGCAGTACTTC. The V and J genes are TRBV21-1 and TRBJ2-7; the tabulated D call, TRBD1, remains unverified against the DNA. TRBV21-1 is an annotated pseudogene. CDR3 length: 14 residues.

The genes are TRBV20-1 and TRBJ1-5, with 7 bases that match TRBD1. The CDR3 consists of 17 residues. The germline gives CDR1 DFQATT, CDR2 SNEGSKA (reference sequence). The junction had 12 bases not matched to a gene; V was cut back by 0 bases and J by 4 bases. CDR3 amino acids: CSARDLRFADRNQPQHF. The CDR3 DNA sequence: TGCAGTGCTAGAGATCTTCGTTTCGCGGACAGGAATCAGCCCCAGCATTTT.

The V and J genes are TRBV6-1 and TRBJ2-7; 9 bases agree with TRBD1. Germline CDR1 and CDR2: MNHNS and SASEGT. This CDR3 spans 13 amino acids. With 6 bases clipped from V and 7 bases from J, the junction kept 7 bases outside the gene matches. The chain's CDR3 is CASRVQGAREQYF. CDR3 DNA: TGTGCCAGCAGGGTACAGGGGGCGCGGGAGCAGTACTTC.

V is TRBV19 and J is TRBJ1-5; 9 nucleotides line up with TRBD1. Germline V gives CDR1 LNHDA, CDR2 SQIVND (reference sequence). This CDR3 is 16 amino acids long. V was pared by 5 bases and J by 6 bases, with 11 bases of the junction left unmatched. DNA of the CDR3: TGTGCCAGTAGTCGAACCGGACAGGGGCGCGGTCAGCCCCAGCATTTT. Protein product: CASSRTGQGRGQPQHF.

The chain couples TRBV14 to TRBJ2-3; 7 bases match TRBD2. CDR1 SGHDN and CDR2 FVKESK come from the germline V gene. The CDR3 has 14 amino acids. V was clipped by 8 bases and J by 4 bases; unmatched bases: 9. The CDR3: CASSLRGRADTQYF. The CDR3 DNA follows: TGTGCCAGCTCCCTGCGGGGGAGGGCAGATACGCAGTATTTT.

J is TRBJ1-1 and V is TRBV10-3; the D is unclear. The CDR3 consists of 14 residues. The V end lost 0 bases, the J end lost 4 bases, and 9 bases lay between the germline ends. The V gene's germline CDR1 is ENHRY and CDR2 SYGVKD. The CDR3 reads CAISESGRTTEAFF. In nucleotides, the CDR3 is TGTGCCATCAGTGAGTCGGGGAGAACCACTGAAGCTTTCTTT.

This clonotype was counted a few times. The rearrangement links TRBV20-1 to TRBJ1-3; D is unresolved. The CDR3 is 14 residues long. V lost 0 bases, J lost 0 bases, and 6 bases lay in between. CDR1 and CDR2 from the germline V gene are DFQATT and SNEGSKA (reference sequence). The CDR3 sequence is CSARERVSGNTIYF. In DNA, the CDR3 is TGCAGTGCTAGAGAGAGAGTCTCTGGAAACACCATATATTTT.

This chain links TRBV4-1 with TRBJ2-7, with 7 nucleotides matching TRBD1. Germline V CDR1 and CDR2: MGHRA, YSYEKL. Trimming cost V 4 bases and J 7 bases; bases outside gene matches: 7. The CDR3 totals 13 residues. CDR3 region: CASSREQGWEQYF. In nucleotides, the CDR3 is TGCGCCAGCAGCCGAGAACAGGGGTGGGAGCAGTACTTC.

The CDR3 coding sequence is TGTGCCAGCAGCAGGGATCCAGGCAGCGGGGGTAGTCAGCCCCAGCATTTT. Encoded protein: CASSRDPGSGGSQPQHF. This chain links TRBV7-2 with TRBJ1-5; a possible D gene is TRBD1 (5 bases). This CDR3 comprises 17 residues. Germline CDR1 is SGHTA and CDR2 is FQGNSA. Trimming removed 5 bases at V and 6 bases at J, with 23 bases between.

The J gene is TRBJ2-5, the V gene TRBV6-5; 11 nucleotides align to TRBD2. Germline CDR1 reads MNHEY; CDR2 reads SVGAGI. This CDR3 is 16 amino acids long. V shed 0 bases and J 4 bases; nucleotides not matched to a gene: 4. In DNA form, the CDR3 reads TGTGCCAGCAGTTACTCGACTAGCGGGGTTCGAGAGACCCAGTACTTC. This encodes CASSYSTSGVRETQYF.

The chain uses TRBV6-4 and TRBJ1-6; the D gene is possibly TRBD1 (6 bases). The germline V gene encodes CDR1 MRHNA and CDR2 SNTAGT. This CDR3 region has 15 residues. V was trimmed by 3 bases and J by 7 bases, leaving 13 bases between them. For the CDR3, the DNA is TGTGCCAGCAGTGAAGCGACAGGTGGGAATTCACCCCTCCACTTT. Its translation: CASSEATGGNSPLHF.

This chain links TRBV6-1 with TRBJ2-5, with 11 bases matching TRBD2. V shed 7 bases, J shed 0 bases, and the junction held 4 bases outside the gene matches. The CDR3 covers 15 residues. Germline-derived CDR1 and CDR2 are MNHNS and SASEGT. The CDR3 DNA is TGTGCCAGCATCCTAGCGGGGGGCTACCAAGAGACCCAGTACTTC. Translation gives CASILAGGYQETQYF.

This chain joins TRBV7-2 and TRBJ2-5, with D hard to call. There are 13 residues in the CDR3. CDR1 and CDR2 (germline): SGHTA, FQGNSA. The V end lost 2 bases, the J end lost 1 base, and 5 bases lay between the germline ends. The CDR3: CASSLNRQETQYF. CDR3 nucleotides: TGTGCCAGCAGCTTAAATCGCCAAGAGACCCAGTACTTC.

This clonotype occurred a few times. The gene calls are TRBV7-2 and TRBJ1-2; the D is unclear. The V gene lost 3 bases and the J gene lost 6 bases, with 11 bases spanning the gap. The CDR3 totals 13 residues. The germline V gene encodes CDR1 SGHTA and CDR2 FQGNSA. CDR3 residues: CASSFDPSDGYTF. CDR3 coding DNA: TGTGCCAGCAGCTTCGACCCTAGTGATGGCTACACCTTC.

The J gene is TRBJ1-6, the V gene TRBV12-3 or TRBV12-4; a possible D gene is TRBD1 (6 bases). This CDR3 is built from 14 residues. Between the trimmed V and J ends, which lost 5 bases and 10 bases, there was a span of 15 bases. The CDR3 sequence is CASSPGVGGSPLHF. CDR3 nucleotide sequence: TGTGCCAGCAGTCCAGGGGTTGGAGGCTCACCCCTCCACTTT.

The chain recombines TRBV19 with TRBJ1-5; 8 nucleotides line up with TRBD1. With 6 bases clipped from V and 5 bases from J, the junction kept 9 bases outside the gene matches. The CDR3 runs to 15 residues. Per the germline V gene, CDR1 is LNHDA and CDR2 is SQIVND (reference sequence). The CDR3 bases are TGTGCCAGTAGGGAGGACAGGGCCTTACATCAGCCCCAGCATTTT. This codes for CASREDRALHQPQHF.

The V and J genes are TRBV11-2 and TRBJ1-6; D unclear. This CDR3 comprises 16 residues. V gave up 2 bases and J gave up 9 bases, with 17 bases separating them. The V gene's germline CDR1 is SGHAT and CDR2 FQNNGV. In DNA, the CDR3 is TGTGCCAGCAGCTTAATACTCGGCCCCCCGGGTTCACCCCTCCACTTT. Amino acid sequence: CASSLILGPPGSPLHF.

The chain recombines TRBV7-9 with TRBJ1-6, with D hard to call. Germline-derived CDR1 and CDR2 are SEHNR and FQNEAQ (reference sequence). This CDR3 spans 14 amino acids. V was cut by 3 bases and J by 7 bases, with 10 bases left in between. The CDR3 DNA follows: TGTGCCAGCAGCTTGGAGAGAGAGAATTCACCCCTCCACTTT. Protein: CASSLERENSPLHF.

This rearrangement joins TRBV21-1 to TRBJ2-5; the D call TRBD1 from the table was never checked on the DNA. TRBV21-1 is shown as a pseudogene. This CDR3 is 14 amino acids long. The CDR3 loop is CASSKGQGGETQYF. CDR3 nucleotides: TGTGCCAGCAGCAAGGGACAGGGGGGGGAGACCCAGTACTTC.

The chain has TRBV28 and TRBJ1-1, with 7 bases aligning to TRBD1. From germline, CDR1 is MDHEN and CDR2 SYDVKM. J gave up 4 bases and V 5 bases, and 4 bases lay outside the gene matches. This CDR3 contains 13 residues. CDR3 DNA: TGTGCCAGCAGTGCCCAGGGGGGCACTGAAGCTTTCTTT. It specifies CASSAQGGTEAFF.